What follows describes a single T cell receptor beta chain. No antigen is known for it. Both 60 Vbeta primers and 13 Jbeta primers went into the PCR. Data came from immunoSEQ multiplex PCR; TCRdb stores just in-frame clones and leaves some out. Of about 110,000 clones listed, around 74% were seen once; the top ten hold under 1.5%. The sample originates from a study of cytomegalovirus exposure and HLA in healthy donors. Background on the study: Earlier work reported approximately 110 million unique TCR beta sequences from 150 million to 200 million T cells. A preliminary data release comprised about 85 million unique TCRs obtained from HLA-typed donors. Whole-study findings and limits: Accurate prediction of most subjects' HLA-A and HLA-B alleles from TCR beta sequences was reported.

The J segment lost 7 bases and the V segment lost 5 bases, leaving 8 bases of the junction unmatched. The CDR3 totals 13 residues. The germline V gene has CDR1 GTSNPN and CDR2 SVGIG (reference sequence). Sequencing was carried out using PBMCs. The source is a man in his forties or fifties in good health and CMV-seronegative. This chain uses TRBV30 with TRBJ1-5, with 7 bases identical to TRBD1. The CDR3 nucleotides read TGTGCCTGGGCTCGACAGGGTAGGCAGCCCCAGCATTTT. It translates to CAWARQGRQPQHF.